This TCR beta chain was identified during a study of T cells in Graves' hyperthyroidism and ophthalmopathy. Germline V CDR1 and CDR2: LGHDT, YNNKEL (reference sequence). The CDR3 loop spans 12 amino acids. Trimming pared 5 bases from V and 9 bases from J, leaving 12 bases between. Template material for amplifying TCR beta CDR3 regions consisted of RNA transcripts. Researchers ran a first-round RT-PCR on the TCR CDR3 using the HTBI primer set. TCRdb used MiXCR to reprocess the multiplex PCR reads, holding one entry per CDR3 protein. Of around 300,000 distinct CDR3 sequences listed, around 13% are singletons. Criteria for exclusion of patients were uncontrolled infection, other autoimmune disease, pregnancy or lactation. Orbital computed tomography, thyroid ultrasound, serum thyroxine and TRAb, and clinical symptoms together informed the diagnoses. This clonotype was detected many times. Its antigen is undetermined.

Broader study findings: Blood also held most thyroid clonotypes expanded beyond 0.001. Stable hyperthyroidism was told apart from ophthalmopathy by a model built on 13 V-J features.

V is TRBV3-1 and J is TRBJ2-3; possibly TRBD2 for D (6 bases). Sample: blood. The TCR comes from a woman between 25 and 40 years old with Graves' hyperthyroidism. CDR3 amino acids: CASSWRVGTQYF. The CDR3 DNA is TGTGCCAGCAGCTGGAGGGTAGGGACGCAGTATTTT.